A single sample is the source of the 15 T cell receptor beta chains below, sequenced in a study of shared clonotypes between healthy human individuals. Assay used: immunoSEQ multiplex PCR; TCRdb lists only in-frame clones, some missing. Found here are about 1 million clones, about three quarters of them singletons; the top ten hold approximately 1.5%. The sequencing sample was made of memory CD4+ T cells sorted from blood. Subset of the sample: CD45RA-negative fraction. These receptors were taken from a man in his late teens or twenties in good health.

This chain uses TRBV19 with TRBJ1-4; the D gene is possibly TRBD1 (5 bases). The CDR3 loop spans 15 amino acids. Trimming removed 4 bases from V and 5 bases from J, with 14 bases in between. Germline loops: CDR1 LNHDA, CDR2 SQIVND (reference sequence). The CDR3 region has the DNA TGTGCCAGTAGTACCGATGGCAGGGTGAATGAAAAACTGTTTTTT. Translation gives CASSTDGRVNEKLFF.

The rearrangement uses TRBV5-1 and TRBJ2-1; 10 bases fit TRBD2. The germline CDR1 and CDR2 sequences are SGHRS and YFSETQ. The ends lost 2 bases at V and 5 bases at J; junction bases unmatched: 4. The CDR3 contains 15 residues. This CDR3 is CASSLVAGGNNEQFF. CDR3 in DNA: TGCGCCAGCAGCTTAGTAGCGGGAGGTAACAATGAGCAGTTCTTC. The full variable domain, its missing parts supplied by reference TRBV5-1 and TRBJ2-1, is KAGVTQTPRYLIKTRGQQVTLSCSPISGHRSVSWYQQTPGQGLQFLFEYFSETQRNKGNFPGRFSGRQFSNSRSEMNVSTLELGDSALYLCASSLVAGGNNEQFFGPGTRLTVL.

The chain links TRBV7-9 to TRBJ1-4; possible D gene TRBD1, 5 bases. Germline loops: CDR1 SEHNR, CDR2 FQNEAQ (reference sequence). The V and J ends lost 8 bases and 7 bases respectively, with 20 bases between them. This CDR3 has 15 residues. The CDR3 nucleotides read TGTGCCAGCGGTTTTAAGAGGGTTGGGGGTGAAAAACTGTTTTTT. It codes for CASGFKRVGGEKLFF.

Of note for this clone: With a much larger clone just one base away, this may be a read error. V usage is TRBV7-2 and J usage is TRBJ2-2, with D uncertain. Germline lookup yields CDR1 SGHTA and CDR2 FQGNSA. This CDR3 spans 12 amino acids. V was clipped by 3 bases and J by 3 bases, with 2 bases between them. The CDR3 bases are TGTGCCAGCAGCTTCGACACCGGGGAGCTGTTTTTT. This translates into CASSFDTGELFF.

The CDR3 nucleotides read TGTGCCAGCAGTTACGGGGGTCAAACCGGGGAGACCCAGTACTTC. The encoded protein is CASSYGGQTGETQYF. This chain uses TRBV6-5 with TRBJ2-5, with D perhaps assigned TRBD1 or TRBD2 (5 bases each). The CDR3 is 15 amino acids. Trimming removed 2 bases from V and 5 bases from J, with 15 bases in between. Germline CDR1 MNHEY, CDR2 SVGAGI.

This chain connects TRBV15 to TRBJ1-3; tentatively, D is TRBD1 (5 bases). This CDR3 spans 19 amino acids. Germline assignment: CDR1 LNHNV and CDR2 YYDKDF (reference sequence). V was trimmed by 0 bases and J by 3 bases, leaving 21 bases between them. CDR3 coding DNA: TGTGCCACCAGCAGAGATCACAGGTTTGGGTTTGTGAGTGGAAACACCATATATTTT. It codes for CATSRDHRFGFVSGNTIYF.

The table lists this clone with a few counts. The rearrangement uses TRBV4-2 and TRBJ2-3; no clear D gene. The CDR3 covers 15 residues. Germline V CDR1 and CDR2: LGHNA, YNFKEQ. Trimming cost V 4 bases and J 0 bases, with 11 bases left between them. CDR3 amino acids: CASSRTAVSTDTQYF. The CDR3 nucleotides read TGTGCCAGCAGCCGGACGGCGGTCAGCACAGATACGCAGTATTTT.

This clone was counted between two and nine times. V usage is TRBV6-6 and J usage is TRBJ2-7; 9 bases align to TRBD2. V shed 4 bases, J shed 13 bases, and the junction held 11 bases outside the gene matches. The germline CDR1 and CDR2 sequences are MNHNY and SVGAGI (reference sequence). This CDR3 has 13 residues. CDR3 DNA sequence: TGTGCCAGCAGTTTCGGAGCGCGGGGGGGCACTTACTTC. Protein sequence: CASSFGARGGTYF.

This clone has at least ten counts. The gene calls are TRBV19 and TRBJ1-6; D possibly corresponds to TRBD1 (6 bases). Between the trimmed V and J ends, which lost 6 bases and 7 bases, there was a span of 10 bases. This CDR3 contains 13 residues. The germline V gene encodes CDR1 LNHDA and CDR2 SQIVND (reference sequence). The CDR3: CASSTGWNSPLHF. The CDR3 DNA sequence: TGTGCCAGTAGCACAGGGTGGAATTCACCCCTCCACTTT.

V is TRBV11-3 and J is TRBJ2-3; 7 nucleotides align to TRBD1. Germline-derived CDR1 and CDR2 are SGHNT and YENEEA. V dropped 5 bases and J dropped 6; count of bases not matched to a gene: 11. CDR3 length: 15 amino acids. The CDR3 DNA sequence: TGTGCCAGCAGCCGGGGCGGCAGCAGGGGGGATACGCAGTATTTT. Encoded protein: CASSRGGSRGDTQYF.

The chain employs TRBV6-5 and TRBJ1-5; a possible D gene is TRBD1 (6 bases). The CDR3 sequence is 15 residues long. Trimming shortened V by 5 bases and J by 0 bases, and 11 bases separated the two germline ends. Germline CDR1 is MNHEY and CDR2 is SVGAGI. The chain's CDR3 is CASSRGGRSNQPQHF. CDR3 DNA sequence: TGTGCCAGCAGTCGAGGGGGGCGTAGCAATCAGCCCCAGCATTTT.

The gene calls are TRBV28 and TRBJ1-4; D not certain. In germline, CDR1 is MDHEN, CDR2 SYDVKM. The V gene lost 5 bases and the J gene lost 4 bases, with 17 bases spanning the gap. The CDR3 totals 16 residues. CDR3 sequence (DNA): TGTGCCAGCAGTCCCTTGGGGAGGGAATATAATGAAAAACTGTTTTTT. Amino acid sequence: CASSPLGREYNEKLFF. Filled out from reference TRBV28 and TRBJ1-4, the complete variable domain reads DVKVTQSSRYLVKRTGEKVFLECVQDMDHENMFWYRQDPGLGLRLIYFSYDVKMKEKGDIPEGYSVSREKKERFSLILESASTNQTSMYLCASSPLGREYNEKLFFGSGTQLSVL.

In its sample, this clone was seen a few times. This chain links TRBV2 with TRBJ1-1; TRBD1 agrees at 7 bases. There are 14 residues in the CDR3. Germline lookup yields CDR1 SNHLY and CDR2 FYNNEI. Trimming at V came to 4 bases and at J to 1 base, leaving 3 bases not matched to a gene. This CDR3 reads CASSAQGGNTEAFF. DNA of the CDR3: TGTGCCAGCAGTGCTCAGGGGGGGAACACTGAAGCTTTCTTT.

Regarding this clone: One junction end does not reproduce the germline sequence, and a read error may be involved. The rearrangement links TRBV5-6 to TRBJ2-5; 8 bases align to TRBD2. CDR3 length equals 14 residues. Germline V gives CDR1 SGHDT, CDR2 YYEEEE. This CDR3 is CASRPRGGQGTQYF. The CDR3 region has the DNA TGTGCCAGCAGGCCCCGGGGGGGGCAAGGGACCCAGTACTTC.

The chain links TRBV5-1 to TRBJ2-5, with 12 nucleotides matching TRBD2. The V and J ends lost 4 bases and 2 bases, in that order; junction bases with no gene match: 9. Germline V gene data show CDR1 as SGHRS and CDR2 as YFSETQ. This CDR3 has 17 amino acids. Here the CDR3 DNA reads TGCGCCAGCAGCCTTGCCCGAGGACTAGCGGGGCAAGAGACCCAGTACTTC. Its translation is CASSLARGLAGQETQYF.